The 12 T cell receptor beta chains given below trace back to one sample, sequenced in a study of blood T cells in healthy people across ages. It was with a sample-barcoded 5' primer and a J-beta primer mix that a second PCR of roughly 7 to 12 cycles was run. TCRdb re-called the 5' RACE reads through MiXCR, storing one row per CDR3 protein. The data contain hundreds of thousands of distinct CDR3 sequences, about 30% of them singletons. The material sequenced was blood. The source of these receptors is a woman older than 75 in good health.

The chain carries TRBV7-2 and TRBJ2-1; 12 bases align to TRBD1. V gave up 0 bases and J gave up 12 bases; unmatched junction bases: 12. Germline CDR1 reads SGHTA; CDR2 reads FQGNSA. This CDR3 is 17 amino acids long. As DNA, the CDR3 is TGTGCCAGCAGCTTAGCGATGGGAGGGACAGGGGGCGATGGGCAGTTCTTC. Translating it yields CASSLAMGGTGGDGQFF.

This clonotype was counted many times. The gene calls are TRBV6-2 or TRBV6-3 and TRBJ2-4; TRBD1 matches 8 bases. The CDR3 runs to 14 residues. The trim removed 7 bases at V and 6 bases at J, leaving 8 bases unmatched. CDR1 MNHEY and CDR2 SVGEGT come from the germline V gene. CDR3 residues: CASTTGTGLNIQYF. The CDR3 bases are TGTGCCAGCACCACCGGGACAGGACTAAACATTCAGTACTTC.

The chain is built from TRBV7-9 and TRBJ2-3, with TRBD2 matching 7 bases. Judging by the DNA end, TRBJ2-7 fits better; the J call may be wrong. This CDR3 spans 15 amino acids. Germline lookup yields CDR1 SEHNR and CDR2 FQNEAQ (reference sequence). The CDR3 region has the DNA TGTGCCAGCAGCTTATACCAGACTAGCACAGATACGCAGTACTTC. Protein: CASSLYQTSTDTQYF.

The table lists this clonotype with a few counts. A much larger clone sits a single nucleotide away, making a read error possible. The rearrangement uses TRBV20-1 and TRBJ1-5; D gene uncertain. The CDR3 is 12 amino acids. CDR1 is DFQATT and CDR2 is SNEGSKA in the germline V gene (reference sequence). CDR3 sequence: CRVRSSNQPQHF. CDR3 coding DNA: TGCAGGGTTAGGAGTAGCAATCAGCCCCAGCATTTT.

V and J are TRBV4-2 and TRBJ2-1, with 8 bases aligning to TRBD2. CDR1 is LGHNA, CDR2 YNFKEQ, per germline. This CDR3 contains 16 residues. J was trimmed by 7 bases and V by 2 bases; bases with no gene match: 10. As DNA, the CDR3 is TGTGCCAGCAGCCAATTCCAAGCGGGAGCGGTGAATGAGCAGTTCTTC. Translated, it gives CASSQFQAGAVNEQFF.

This clonotype occurred many times. This rearrangement joins TRBV20-1 to TRBJ2-1; 11 nucleotides agree with TRBD2. The trim removed 1 base at V and 6 bases at J, leaving 5 bases unmatched. CDR1 and CDR2 from the germline V gene are DFQATT and SNEGSKA (reference sequence). The CDR3 covers 15 residues. The CDR3 sequence is CSARGLAGGVNEQFF. The CDR3 coding sequence is TGCAGTGCTAGAGGGCTAGCGGGGGGTGTCAATGAGCAGTTCTTC.

In its sample, this clonotype was seen once. CDR3 sequence: CASSRLDRGRPLLSYEQYF. In nucleotides, the CDR3 is TGCGCCAGCAGCCGCTTGGACAGGGGGCGTCCCCTACTCTCCTACGAGCAGTACTTC. The J gene is TRBJ2-7, the V gene TRBV4-1, with 11 bases lining up with TRBD1. CDR1 is MGHRA and CDR2 is YSYEKL in the germline V gene. This CDR3 region has 19 residues. V was pared by 4 bases and J by 0 bases, with 14 bases of the junction left unmatched.

The CDR3 here is CSARRRGRANTGELFF. CDR3 bases: TGCAGTGCTAGGAGGCGCGGGAGGGCGAACACCGGGGAGCTGTTTTTT. This chain uses TRBV20-1 with TRBJ2-2, with 9 positions matching TRBD2. V lost 3 bases, J lost 0 bases, and 5 bases stayed unmatched. Germline CDR1 DFQATT, CDR2 SNEGSKA (reference sequence). CDR3 length: 16 residues.

This clonotype was detected many times. The chain has TRBV5-1 and TRBJ2-1; 12 nucleotides match TRBD2. The CDR3 covers 16 residues. From germline, CDR1 is SGHRS and CDR2 YFSETQ. The J segment lost 5 bases and the V segment lost 4 bases, leaving 7 bases of the junction unmatched. Written as DNA, the CDR3 is TGCGCCAGCAGCCTTACTAGCGGGGGGTTCGACAATGAGCAGTTCTTC. Translation gives CASSLTSGGFDNEQFF.

This clonotype was observed many times. The genes are TRBV10-3 and TRBJ2-5; 10 bases fit TRBD1. The J segment lost 5 bases and the V segment lost 4 bases, leaving 4 bases of the junction unmatched. The CDR3 spans 14 residues. The V gene's germline CDR1 is ENHRY and CDR2 SYGVKD. CDR3 residues: CAISGDRGEETQYF. The CDR3 DNA reads TGTGCCATCAGTGGGGACAGGGGCGAGGAGACCCAGTACTTC.

As regards this clonotype: With a much larger clone just one base away, this may be a read error. V usage is TRBV5-6 and J usage is TRBJ2-1, with 8 positions matching TRBD1. This CDR3 contains 14 residues. Germline V gene data show CDR1 as SGHDT and CDR2 as YYEEEE. V trimming: 3 bases; J trimming: 9 bases; junction bases outside the gene matches: 8. Written as DNA, the CDR3 is TGTGCCAGCAGCTGGACAGGGACCCGTGGTGAGCAGTTCTTC. This codes for CASSWTGTRGEQFF.

Ten or more counts support this clonotype. The chain couples TRBV6-1 to TRBJ2-5; possible D gene TRBD1, 5 bases. Between the trimmed V and J ends, which lost 4 bases and 2 bases, there was a span of 14 bases. Germline-derived CDR1 and CDR2 are MNHNS and SASEGT. The CDR3 consists of 15 residues. CDR3 in DNA: TGTGCCAGCAGTGGCTCACAGGCCCTGCAAGAGACCCAGTACTTC. Its protein product is CASSGSQALQETQYF.